The 14 T cell receptor beta chains presented below share a single source sample, sequenced in a study of cytomegalovirus exposure and HLA in healthy donors. Repertoires were generated with immunoSEQ multiplex PCR, while TCRdb's copy carries only in-frame clones and drops some. The sample yields about 150,000 clones, 91% seen once. Sequences were obtained from PBMCs. The origin of the receptors is a man between 18 and 29 years old in good health and CMV-seronegative.

This chain connects TRBV6-5 to TRBJ1-1; a possible D gene is TRBD1 (6 bases). The germline V and J ends were trimmed by 7 bases and 1 base, with 10 bases remaining between them. The CDR3 length is 13 residues. The V gene's germline CDR1 is MNHEY and CDR2 SVGAGI. DNA for the CDR3: TGTGCCAGCAACCAGGGGCCGAACACTGAAGCTTTCTTT. It translates to CASNQGPNTEAFF.

The chain couples TRBV2 to TRBJ1-4; 11 positions agree with TRBD1. Germline values: CDR1 SNHLY, CDR2 FYNNEI. Unmatched junction bases numbered 3, after V lost 3 bases and J lost 6 bases. CDR3 length: 15 amino acids. The CDR3 nucleotides are TGTGCCAGCAGTGAGGGACAGGGGGGGTATGAAAAACTGTTTTTT. It is translated as CASSEGQGGYEKLFF.

This clone was counted once. V usage is TRBV9 and J usage is TRBJ2-7; TRBD1 matches at 10 bases. This CDR3 comprises 15 residues. Unmatched junction bases numbered 4, after V lost 0 bases and J lost 4 bases. Per germline, CDR1 SGDLS and CDR2 YYNGEE. The CDR3 sequence is CASSVAGQGGYEQYF. Written as DNA, the CDR3 is TGTGCCAGCAGCGTAGCTGGACAGGGGGGGTACGAGCAGTACTTC.

V is TRBV25-1 and J is TRBJ2-3; 14 positions agree with TRBD2. This CDR3 comprises 17 residues. Germline V gene lookup returns CDR1 MGHDK and CDR2 SYGVNS. V shed 1 base and J 2 bases; nucleotides not matched to a gene: 2. This chain's CDR3 is CASSEWGLAGDTDTQYF. CDR3 sequence (DNA): TGTGCCAGCAGTGAATGGGGACTAGCGGGGGACACAGATACGCAGTATTTT.

This rearrangement joins TRBV9 to TRBJ1-3; D remains unclear. CDR1 is SGDLS and CDR2 is YYNGEE in the germline V gene. CDR3 length: 14 residues. Deletions cut 4 bases from V and 0 bases from J, with 8 bases between. CDR3 coding DNA: TGTGCCAGCAGCCCCGCGTACTCTGGAAACACCATATATTTT. Protein product: CASSPAYSGNTIYF.

This clone was seen a single time. The chain couples TRBV12-5 to TRBJ2-5; unclear D gene. There are 15 residues in the CDR3. Per germline, CDR1 LGHNT and CDR2 FRNRAP. Trimming took 2 bases from V and 5 from J, leaving 15 bases between them. The CDR3 here is CASGLLGLSPETQYF. The CDR3 DNA is TGTGCTAGTGGTTTGTTGGGCCTCTCACCCGAGACCCAGTACTTC.

This clone was observed once. The V gene is TRBV19, the J gene TRBJ1-2; tentative D call: TRBD1 (6 bases). This CDR3 comprises 14 residues. Germline assignment: CDR1 LNHDA and CDR2 SQIVND (reference sequence). Trimming pared 3 bases from V and 1 base from J, leaving 9 bases between. The CDR3 sequence: CASSMRGFNYGYTF. CDR3 nucleotides: TGTGCCAGTAGTATGAGGGGGTTTAACTATGGCTACACCTTC.

V and J are TRBV15 and TRBJ1-3, with 8 nucleotides matching TRBD1. Germline V gene data show CDR1 as LNHNV and CDR2 as YYDKDF (reference sequence). The CDR3 is made up of 13 amino acids. V was clipped by 5 bases and J by 4 bases; unmatched bases: 1. The CDR3 protein is CATSDRGGNTIYF. The CDR3, as DNA: TGTGCCACCAGCGACAGGGGAGGAAACACCATATATTTT.

The chain combines TRBV10-3 with TRBJ2-1; 9 bases are shared with TRBD2. CDR1 is ENHRY and CDR2 is SYGVKD in the germline V gene. There are 17 residues in the CDR3. The trim removed 0 bases at V and 4 bases at J, leaving 7 bases unmatched. Written as DNA, the CDR3 is TGTGCCATCAGTGAGTCGGGGGGCCTAGCGGGATACAATGAGCAGTTCTTC. Translating gives CAISESGGLAGYNEQFF.

The chain joins TRBV7-2 to TRBJ2-2; TRBD1 is a possible D gene (5 bases). With 1 base removed from V and 1 base from J, the gap between germline ends came to 10 bases. The CDR3 is made up of 16 amino acids. The V gene's germline CDR1 is SGHTA and CDR2 FQGNSA. CDR3: CASSLEAGKNTGELFF. CDR3 in DNA: TGTGCCAGCAGCTTAGAGGCAGGGAAGAACACCGGGGAGCTGTTTTTT.

The chain joins TRBV5-4 to TRBJ1-1; D not resolved. Trimming pared 2 bases from V and 4 bases from J, leaving 12 bases between. CDR3 size: 14 residues. Germline-derived CDR1 and CDR2 are SGHNT and YYREEE (reference sequence). Here the CDR3 DNA reads TGTGCCAGCAGCTTTCTTGAGGGCGGCACTGAAGCTTTCTTT. Amino acid sequence: CASSFLEGGTEAFF.

This rearrangement joins TRBV11-2 to TRBJ2-3, with a tentative D call TRBD2 (6 bases). Germline V gene lookup returns CDR1 SGHAT and CDR2 FQNNGV. This CDR3 region has 14 residues. Between the trimmed V and J ends, which lost 2 bases and 6 bases, there was a span of 12 bases. In DNA, the CDR3 is TGTGCCAGCAGCTTAACTAGCTCTGCCGATACGCAGTATTTT. Its protein product is CASSLTSSADTQYF. Drawing the rest from reference TRBV11-2 and TRBJ2-3, the complete variable domain is EAGVAQSPRYKIIEKRQSVAFWCNPISGHATLYWYQQILGQGPKLLIQFQNNGVVDDSQLPKDRFSAERLKGVDSTLKIQPAKLEDSAVYLCASSLTSSADTQYFGPGTRLTVL.

The rearrangement uses TRBV13 and TRBJ1-1, with TRBD1 as a possible D gene (6 bases). The ends were cut back, 5 bases at V and 1 base at J, with 17 bases in the middle. Germline CDR1 reads PRHDT; CDR2 reads FYEKMQ (reference sequence). There are 16 residues in the CDR3. The CDR3 sequence: CASSPPWTAGNTEAFF. The CDR3 nucleotides are TGTGCCAGCAGCCCCCCTTGGACAGCTGGGAACACTGAAGCTTTCTTT.

This chain uses TRBV7-2 with TRBJ1-2; TRBD1 matches 9 bases. Germline CDR1 and CDR2: SGHTA and FQGNSA. This CDR3 contains 13 residues. Trimming took 4 bases from V and 7 from J; bases not matched to a gene: 4. The CDR3 coding sequence is TGTGCCAGCAGCTCAACAGGGGGCCGTGGCTACACCTTC. It is translated as CASSSTGGRGYTF. Complete variable domain (other parts from reference TRBV7-2 and TRBJ1-2): GAGVSQSPSNKVTEKGKDVELRCDPISGHTALYWYRQSLGQGLEFLIYFQGNSAPDKSGLPSDRFSAERTGGSVSTLTIQRTQQEDSAVYLCASSSTGGRGYTFGSGTRLTVV.